The source of this TCR beta chain is a study of T cell changes during pregnancy in multiple sclerosis. This CDR3 region has 13 residues. V was clipped by 2 bases and J by 1 base, with 6 bases between them. Looked up from germline, CDR1 is SGHRS and CDR2 is YFSETQ. Measured with immunoSEQ multiplex PCR; TCRdb has only the in-frame clones, and not every one. The data contain about 49,000 clones, around 94% of them singletons. The chain links TRBV5-1 to TRBJ1-1, with D possibly matching TRBD1 (5 bases). The material was CD8+ T cells from peripheral blood mononuclear cells, obtained before pregnancy. This TCR came from a female donor with multiple sclerosis, enrolled in a pregnancy study. CDR3 residues: CASSFTGNTEAFF. The CDR3 DNA sequence: TGCGCCAGCAGCTTTACAGGGAACACTGAAGCTTTCTTT.